Here is one T cell receptor (beta chain) with its context. Profiled with immunoSEQ multiplex PCR; TCRdb holds only in-frame clones, not every one. The sample holds around 50,000 clones; about 90% are singletons and the top ten take 45% to 55%. The entry originates in a study of OX40 agonist ivuxolimab in advanced cancers. V was cut by 3 bases and J by 0 bases, with 9 bases left in between. The CDR3 has 14 residues. Germline V lookup: CDR1 LGHNA, CDR2 YNFKEQ. The rearrangement joins TRBV4-2 to TRBJ2-7; D is unclear. The specimen was CD4+ or CD8+ T cells sorted from blood, collected in a trial of the OX40 agonist ivuxolimab. This clonotype originated in an adult with an advanced solid tumor such as melanoma, head and neck, liver or kidney cancer. CDR3 loop: CASSQNGDSYEQYF. CDR3 DNA sequence: TGTGCCAGCAGCCAGAACGGTGACTCCTACGAGCAGTACTTC.